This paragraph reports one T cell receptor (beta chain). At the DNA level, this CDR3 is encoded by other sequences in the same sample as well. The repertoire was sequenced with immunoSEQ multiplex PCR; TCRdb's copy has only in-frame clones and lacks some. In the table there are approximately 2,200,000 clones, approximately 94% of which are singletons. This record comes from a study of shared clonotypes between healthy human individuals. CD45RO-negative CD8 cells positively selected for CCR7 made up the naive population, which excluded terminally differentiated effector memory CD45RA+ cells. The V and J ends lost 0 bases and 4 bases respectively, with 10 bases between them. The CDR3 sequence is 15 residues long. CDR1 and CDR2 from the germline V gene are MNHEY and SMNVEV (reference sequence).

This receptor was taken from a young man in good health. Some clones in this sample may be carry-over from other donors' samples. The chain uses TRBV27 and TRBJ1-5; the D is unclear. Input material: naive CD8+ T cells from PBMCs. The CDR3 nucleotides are TGTGCCAGCAGTTTATCTGGAGGTGGAAATCAGCCCCAGCATTTT. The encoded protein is CASSLSGGGNQPQHF.